Reported below is one T cell receptor beta chain. Its antigen is not identified. CDR1 is KGHSH, CDR2 LQKENI, per germline. The CDR3 runs 16 residues. Germline trimming cut 2 bases from V and 1 base from J; bases unmatched to any gene: 5. The record originates from a study of cytomegalovirus exposure and HLA in healthy donors. Findings of the study overall: In vitro experiments confirmed that three CMV-associated chains were specific for CMV antigens. Immune exposure information available was restricted to CMV serostatus. It was reported that the classifier diagnosed cytomegalovirus status with high specificity and sensitivity in both the original and validation cohorts. Association of a missense DCLRE1C variant with TCR beta V- and J-gene trimming was reported in a later analysis.

The PCR employed 60 Vbeta primers together with 13 Jbeta primers. Data came from immunoSEQ multiplex PCR; TCRdb stores just in-frame clones and leaves some out. The table shows approximately 100,000 clones, with 70% to 80% occurring only once. The chain recombines TRBV18 with TRBJ1-1; 9 nucleotides line up with TRBD1. The sequence derives from a female donor in good health and CMV-seronegative. The source material was PBMCs. Written as DNA, the CDR3 is TGTGCCAGCTCACCAAAGACAGGGGGATGGAACACTGAAGCTTTCTTT. Translated, it gives CASSPKTGGWNTEAFF.